These T cell receptor beta chains were read from a single sample in a study of cytomegalovirus exposure and HLA in healthy donors. Sequenced by immunoSEQ multiplex PCR; TCRdb stores in-frame clones only, minus some. This sample yields 150,000 to 200,000 clones, of which about four fifths are seen a single time; 7% belongs to the top ten. The sample taken for sequencing was PBMCs. The receptor source for this set is a woman in her thirties in good health and CMV-seropositive. Each CDR3 is given with its conserved first and last residue. Each record gives: J gene, V gene, D gene, clone size, CDR3 protein, CDR3 DNA. D genes are given only for firm matches. Clone sizes are given selectively: once, few, many, or a class where the clone is expanded.

j_call: TRBJ1-4; v_call: TRBV5-1; d_call: -; clone_size: -; cdr3_aa: CASSPGRDNEKLFF; cdr3_nt: TGCGCCAGCAGCCCAGGACGGGATAATGAAAAACTGTTTTTT
j_call: TRBJ1-2; v_call: TRBV7-2; d_call: -; clone_size: -; cdr3_aa: CASSLVGVGYTF; cdr3_nt: TGTGCCAGCAGCTTAGTCGGGGTTGGCTACACCTTC
j_call: TRBJ2-7; v_call: TRBV18; d_call: TRBD2; clone_size: -; cdr3_aa: CASSSAASGNYEQYF; cdr3_nt: TGTGCCAGCTCTTCAGCGGCCAGCGGGAACTACGAGCAGTACTTC
j_call: TRBJ2-2; v_call: TRBV6-6; d_call: TRBD1; clone_size: -; cdr3_aa: CATETGGADTGELFF; cdr3_nt: TGTGCCACGGAAACAGGGGGCGCGGACACCGGGGAGCTGTTTTTT
j_call: TRBJ2-7; v_call: TRBV4-2; d_call: TRBD2; clone_size: once; cdr3_aa: CASSQAGGGNEQYF; cdr3_nt: TGTGCCAGCAGCCAAGCTGGCGGGGGGAACGAGCAGTACTTC
j_call: TRBJ2-7; v_call: TRBV13; d_call: TRBD1; clone_size: -; cdr3_aa: CASSPRQGGPGEQYF; cdr3_nt: TGTGCCAGCAGTCCCAGACAGGGTGGGCCGGGGGAGCAGTACTTC
j_call: TRBJ1-2; v_call: TRBV7-9; d_call: TRBD1; clone_size: -; cdr3_aa: CASSPTQGALGYTF; cdr3_nt: TGTGCCAGCAGCCCAACACAGGGGGCCCTAGGCTACACCTTC
j_call: TRBJ1-4; v_call: TRBV7-9; d_call: -; clone_size: -; cdr3_aa: CASSLRAGLGEKLFF; cdr3_nt: TGTGCCAGCAGCTTAAGGGCAGGGTTAGGTGAAAAACTGTTTTTT
j_call: TRBJ2-2; v_call: TRBV5-1; d_call: -; clone_size: -; cdr3_aa: CASSLAGDGELFF; cdr3_nt: TGCGCCAGCAGCTTGGCCGGGGACGGGGAGCTGTTTTTT
j_call: TRBJ2-3; v_call: TRBV6-4; d_call: TRBD2; clone_size: few; cdr3_aa: CASSDLAGGDTQYF; cdr3_nt: TGTGCCAGCAGTGACCTAGCGGGGGGAGATACGCAGTATTTT
j_call: TRBJ1-2; v_call: TRBV19; d_call: TRBD1; clone_size: -; cdr3_aa: CASSRRQGTNYGYTF; cdr3_nt: TGTGCCAGTAGTAGAAGACAGGGTACTAACTATGGCTACACCTTC
j_call: TRBJ2-3; v_call: TRBV11-2; d_call: -; clone_size: -; cdr3_aa: CASSLRPGLITDTQYF; cdr3_nt: TGTGCCAGCAGCTTAAGGCCGGGACTGATCACAGATACGCAGTATTTT
j_call: TRBJ2-7; v_call: TRBV15; d_call: TRBD2; clone_size: -; cdr3_aa: CATIGTSGGADRNEQYF; cdr3_nt: TGTGCCACCATTGGGACTAGCGGGGGGGCTGATCGGAACGAGCAGTACTTC
j_call: TRBJ1-4; v_call: TRBV2; d_call: -; clone_size: -; cdr3_aa: CASSETDRYRANEKLFF; cdr3_nt: TGTGCCAGCAGTGAGACGGACAGATATCGGGCGAATGAAAAACTGTTTTTT
j_call: TRBJ2-3; v_call: TRBV9; d_call: -; clone_size: -; cdr3_aa: CASSVDPKADTQYF; cdr3_nt: TGTGCCAGCAGCGTAGATCCTAAAGCAGATACGCAGTATTTT
j_call: TRBJ2-1; v_call: TRBV5-1; d_call: TRBD2; clone_size: -; cdr3_aa: CASSTGLAGDNEQFF; cdr3_nt: TGCGCCAGCAGCACGGGACTAGCGGGGGACAATGAGCAGTTCTTC
j_call: TRBJ2-3; v_call: TRBV9; d_call: TRBD2; clone_size: -; cdr3_aa: CASSVEIAGGSDTQYF; cdr3_nt: TGTGCCAGCAGCGTAGAGATAGCGGGGGGCTCAGATACGCAGTATTTT
j_call: TRBJ2-6; v_call: TRBV4-3; d_call: TRBD1; clone_size: -; cdr3_aa: CASSRADRAGANVLTF; cdr3_nt: TGCGCCAGCAGCCGGGCCGACAGGGCTGGGGCCAACGTCCTGACTTTC
j_call: TRBJ1-2; v_call: TRBV25-1; d_call: -; clone_size: -; cdr3_aa: CASSATGQNGYTF; cdr3_nt: TGTGCCAGCAGTGCCACTGGACAGAATGGCTACACCTTC
j_call: TRBJ2-5; v_call: TRBV6-1; d_call: TRBD1; clone_size: -; cdr3_aa: CASMTFFDRGETQYF; cdr3_nt: TGTGCCAGCATGACATTTTTCGACAGGGGAGAGACCCAGTACTTC
j_call: TRBJ2-7; v_call: TRBV7-3; d_call: -; clone_size: -; cdr3_aa: CASSHGQGRNEQYF; cdr3_nt: TGTGCCAGCAGCCACGGGCAGGGTCGAAACGAGCAGTACTTC
j_call: TRBJ2-5; v_call: TRBV5-1; d_call: -; clone_size: -; cdr3_aa: CASKQGSLIQETQYF; cdr3_nt: TGCGCCAGCAAACAGGGTAGCCTAATCCAAGAGACCCAGTACTTC
j_call: TRBJ2-5; v_call: TRBV29-1; d_call: -; clone_size: -; cdr3_aa: CSVGEGQLQETQYF; cdr3_nt: TGCAGCGTTGGAGAAGGACAGTTACAAGAGACCCAGTACTTC
j_call: TRBJ2-1; v_call: TRBV9; d_call: TRBD1; clone_size: -; cdr3_aa: CASSVSGTGGNEQFF; cdr3_nt: TGTGCCAGCAGCGTCTCCGGGACAGGGGGCAATGAGCAGTTCTTC
j_call: TRBJ2-1; v_call: TRBV10-3; d_call: TRBD1; clone_size: -; cdr3_aa: CAISENRGTEQFF; cdr3_nt: TGTGCCATCAGTGAGAACAGGGGGACTGAGCAGTTCTTC
j_call: TRBJ1-2; v_call: TRBV6-6; d_call: TRBD1; clone_size: -; cdr3_aa: CASSSQGGGYTF; cdr3_nt: TGTGCCAGCAGTTCACAGGGGGGTGGCTACACCTTC
j_call: TRBJ1-1; v_call: TRBV5-1; d_call: -; clone_size: -; cdr3_aa: CASSSDGVVGTEAFF; cdr3_nt: TGCGCCAGCAGCTCGGACGGGGTAGTAGGGACTGAAGCTTTCTTT
j_call: TRBJ2-1; v_call: TRBV7-9; d_call: TRBD1; clone_size: -; cdr3_aa: CASSITGGAGNEQFF; cdr3_nt: TGTGCCAGCAGCATTACAGGGGGCGCGGGAAATGAGCAGTTCTTC
j_call: TRBJ2-1; v_call: TRBV9; d_call: TRBD2; clone_size: -; cdr3_aa: CASSVAGGPGHTQFF; cdr3_nt: TGTGCCAGCAGCGTAGCGGGGGGGCCGGGGCATACGCAGTTCTTC
j_call: TRBJ1-2; v_call: TRBV28; d_call: -; clone_size: few; cdr3_aa: CASSLGPGGYTF; cdr3_nt: TGTGCCAGCAGTTTAGGTCCGGGTGGCTACACCTTC
j_call: TRBJ1-4; v_call: TRBV4-3; d_call: -; clone_size: -; cdr3_aa: CASSQEQGLGEKLFF; cdr3_nt: TGCGCCAGCAGCCAAGAGCAGGGGTTGGGCGAAAAACTGTTTTTT
j_call: TRBJ1-2; v_call: TRBV7-2; d_call: -; clone_size: -; cdr3_aa: CASSLQGGGNYGYTF; cdr3_nt: TGTGCCAGCAGCCTACAGGGAGGGGGGAACTATGGCTACACCTTC
j_call: TRBJ1-5; v_call: TRBV19; d_call: TRBD1; clone_size: -; cdr3_aa: CASKRGQGNQPQHF; cdr3_nt: TGTGCCAGTAAAAGGGGGCAGGGGAATCAGCCCCAGCATTTT
j_call: TRBJ2-5; v_call: TRBV7-2; d_call: -; clone_size: -; cdr3_aa: CASSLTVLQTQYF; cdr3_nt: TGTGCCAGCAGCTTAACGGTTTTGCAGACCCAGTACTTC
j_call: TRBJ2-5; v_call: TRBV4-1; d_call: TRBD1; clone_size: -; cdr3_aa: CASRDRDRSQETQYF; cdr3_nt: TGCGCCAGCAGGGACCGGGACAGATCTCAAGAGACCCAGTACTTC
j_call: TRBJ1-1; v_call: TRBV19; d_call: TRBD1; clone_size: few; cdr3_aa: CASSMGTGVYWNTEAFF; cdr3_nt: TGTGCCAGTAGTATGGGGACAGGGGTCTACTGGAACACTGAAGCTTTCTTT
j_call: TRBJ2-3; v_call: TRBV2; d_call: TRBD2; clone_size: -; cdr3_aa: CAQGPRGGSDTQYF; cdr3_nt: TGTGCCCAAGGGCCCCGGGGGGGAAGTGATACGCAGTATTTT
j_call: TRBJ1-6; v_call: TRBV9; d_call: TRBD1; clone_size: -; cdr3_aa: CASSRDRGLDSPLHF; cdr3_nt: TGTGCCAGCAGCCGGGACAGGGGTCTCGATTCACCCCTCCACTTT
j_call: TRBJ1-1; v_call: TRBV2; d_call: TRBD1; clone_size: few; cdr3_aa: CASSEDRGRAFF; cdr3_nt: TGTGCCAGCAGTGAGGACAGGGGTAGAGCTTTCTTT
j_call: TRBJ1-2; v_call: TRBV6-4; d_call: -; clone_size: -; cdr3_aa: CASSDIGGYGYTF; cdr3_nt: TGTGCCAGCAGTGACATCGGGGGCTATGGCTACACCTTC
j_call: TRBJ2-7; v_call: TRBV5-1; d_call: TRBD1; clone_size: -; cdr3_aa: CASSLDGTGYYEQYF; cdr3_nt: TGCGCCAGCAGCTTGGATGGGACAGGATACTACGAGCAGTACTTC
j_call: TRBJ2-7; v_call: TRBV10-3; d_call: -; clone_size: once; cdr3_aa: CAIREKGQGSYEQYF; cdr3_nt: TGTGCCATCAGGGAGAAAGGCCAGGGAAGCTACGAGCAGTACTTC
j_call: TRBJ1-2; v_call: TRBV29-1; d_call: -; clone_size: -; cdr3_aa: CSVEGHSTNYGYTF; cdr3_nt: TGCAGCGTTGAAGGTCACAGCACTAACTATGGCTACACCTTC
j_call: TRBJ1-2; v_call: TRBV6-5; d_call: -; clone_size: -; cdr3_aa: CASSRQENYGYTF; cdr3_nt: TGTGCCAGCAGTAGACAGGAGAACTATGGCTACACCTTC
j_call: TRBJ2-5; v_call: TRBV7-8; d_call: -; clone_size: -; cdr3_aa: CASSLVGERETQYF; cdr3_nt: TGTGCCAGCAGCTTAGTCGGGGAAAGAGAGACCCAGTACTTC
j_call: TRBJ2-3; v_call: TRBV27; d_call: -; clone_size: -; cdr3_aa: CASSPTFGGLTDTQYF; cdr3_nt: TGTGCCAGCAGTCCCACTTTCGGGGGACTCACAGATACGCAGTATTTT
j_call: TRBJ2-7; v_call: TRBV11-2; d_call: TRBD1; clone_size: -; cdr3_aa: CASRTPGTASSYEQYF; cdr3_nt: TGTGCCAGCAGGACACCGGGGACAGCGAGCTCCTACGAGCAGTACTTC
j_call: TRBJ2-1; v_call: TRBV19; d_call: -; clone_size: once; cdr3_aa: CASMTEYNEQFF; cdr3_nt: TGTGCCAGCATGACTGAGTACAATGAGCAGTTCTTC
j_call: TRBJ2-7; v_call: TRBV5-1; d_call: -; clone_size: -; cdr3_aa: CASSLAGWSYEQYF; cdr3_nt: TGCGCCAGCAGCTTGGCCGGTTGGTCCTACGAGCAGTACTTC
j_call: TRBJ2-3; v_call: TRBV1; d_call: -; clone_size: -; cdr3_aa: CTSSLGGRHEQYF; cdr3_nt: TGCACCAGCAGCCTTGGCGGGAGGCATGAGCAGTATTTT
j_call: TRBJ1-2; v_call: TRBV7-2; d_call: TRBD1; clone_size: -; cdr3_aa: CASSHPGQGGYGYTF; cdr3_nt: TGTGCCAGCAGCCACCCGGGACAGGGGGGTTATGGCTACACCTTC
j_call: TRBJ1-1; v_call: TRBV4-3; d_call: -; clone_size: few; cdr3_aa: CASSQRVREMNTEAFF; cdr3_nt: TGCGCCAGCAGCCAACGTGTTCGGGAGATGAACACTGAAGCTTTCTTT
j_call: TRBJ2-1; v_call: TRBV9; d_call: TRBD2; clone_size: -; cdr3_aa: CASSPGTSGFNEQFF; cdr3_nt: TGTGCCAGCAGCCCCGGGACTAGCGGGTTCAATGAGCAGTTCTTC
j_call: TRBJ1-2; v_call: TRBV18; d_call: -; clone_size: -; cdr3_aa: CASSPRPGHGYTF; cdr3_nt: TGTGCCAGCTCACCTCGGCCAGGGCATGGCTACACCTTC
j_call: TRBJ2-3; v_call: TRBV14; d_call: TRBD2; clone_size: -; cdr3_aa: CASSPSGNTQYF; cdr3_nt: TGTGCCAGCAGCCCGAGCGGGAATACGCAGTATTTT
j_call: TRBJ1-5; v_call: TRBV19; d_call: -; clone_size: -; cdr3_aa: CASRTTGEGQPQHF; cdr3_nt: TGTGCCAGTAGGACGACAGGCGAGGGTCAGCCCCAGCATTTT
j_call: TRBJ1-1; v_call: TRBV4-1; d_call: -; clone_size: -; cdr3_aa: CASSQDPADSRGGAFF; cdr3_nt: TGCGCCAGCAGCCAAGATCCGGCAGACAGTCGTGGGGGGGCTTTCTTT
j_call: TRBJ1-6; v_call: TRBV7-9; d_call: TRBD1; clone_size: once; cdr3_aa: CSSSSFEDRGYNSPLHF; cdr3_nt: TGTTCCAGCAGCTCGTTCGAGGACAGGGGTTATAATTCACCCCTCCACTTT